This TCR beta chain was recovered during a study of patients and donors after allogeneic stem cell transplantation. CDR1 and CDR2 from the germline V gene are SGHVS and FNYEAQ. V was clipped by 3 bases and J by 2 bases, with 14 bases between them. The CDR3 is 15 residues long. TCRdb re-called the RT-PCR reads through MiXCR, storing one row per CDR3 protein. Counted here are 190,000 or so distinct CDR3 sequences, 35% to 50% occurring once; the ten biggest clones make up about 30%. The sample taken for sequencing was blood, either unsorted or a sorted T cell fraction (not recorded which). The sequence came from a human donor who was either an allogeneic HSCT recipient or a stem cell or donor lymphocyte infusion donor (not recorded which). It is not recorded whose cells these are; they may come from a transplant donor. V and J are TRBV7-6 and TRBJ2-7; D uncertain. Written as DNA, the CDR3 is TGTGCCAGCAGCTTGACGGACGGAGCAACCTACGAGCAGTACTTC. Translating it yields CASSLTDGATYEQYF. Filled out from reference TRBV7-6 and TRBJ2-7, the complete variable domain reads GAGVSQSPRYKVTKRGQDVALRCDPISGHVSLYWYRQALGQGPEFLTYFNYEAQQDKSGLPNDRFSAERPEGSISTLTIQRTEQRDSAMYRCASSLTDGATYEQYFGPGTRLTVT.